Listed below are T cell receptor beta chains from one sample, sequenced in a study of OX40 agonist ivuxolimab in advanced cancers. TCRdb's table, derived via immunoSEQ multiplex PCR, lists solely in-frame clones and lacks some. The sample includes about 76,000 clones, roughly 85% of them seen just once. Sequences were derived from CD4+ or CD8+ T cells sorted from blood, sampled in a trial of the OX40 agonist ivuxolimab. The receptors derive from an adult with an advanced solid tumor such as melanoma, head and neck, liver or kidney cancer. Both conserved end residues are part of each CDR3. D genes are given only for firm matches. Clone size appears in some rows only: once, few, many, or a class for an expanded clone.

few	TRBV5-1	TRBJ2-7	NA	CASSSRGGYEQYF	TGCGCCAGCAGCTCCCGAGGTGGTTACGAGCAGTACTTC
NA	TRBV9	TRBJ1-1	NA	CASSVVGGETEAFF	TGTGCCAGCAGCGTAGTGGGGGGTGAGACTGAAGCTTTCTTT
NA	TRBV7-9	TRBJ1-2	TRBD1	CASSYSGTGGSYGYTF	TGTGCCAGCAGCTACTCCGGGACAGGGGGTTCCTATGGCTACACCTTC
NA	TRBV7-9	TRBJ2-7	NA	CASSLADYEQYF	TGTGCCAGCAGCTTAGCAGACTACGAGCAGTACTTC
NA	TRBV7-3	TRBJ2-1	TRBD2	CASSQRGEAQFF	TGTGCCAGCAGCCAGCGGGGGGAGGCGCAGTTCTTC
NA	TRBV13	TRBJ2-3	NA	CASSLTKGWTDTQYF	TGTGCCAGCAGCTTAACCAAAGGGTGGACAGATACGCAGTATTTT
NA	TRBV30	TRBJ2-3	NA	CAWSAMGGTDTQYF	TGTGCCTGGAGTGCGATGGGCGGCACAGATACGCAGTATTTT
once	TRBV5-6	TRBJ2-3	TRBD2	CASSLRTSATDTQYF	TGTGCCAGCAGCTTGAGGACTAGCGCGACAGATACGCAGTATTTT
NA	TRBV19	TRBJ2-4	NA	CASSIGASGAKNIQYF	TGTGCCAGTAGTATAGGGGCTAGTGGAGCCAAAAACATTCAGTACTTC
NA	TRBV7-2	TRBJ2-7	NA	CASSWTIYEQYF	TGTGCCAGCAGCTGGACTATCTACGAGCAGTACTTC
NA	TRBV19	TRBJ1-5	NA	CASSIDSDYRGNQPQHF	TGTGCCAGTAGTATAGATAGCGATTATCGGGGCAATCAGCCCCAGCATTTT
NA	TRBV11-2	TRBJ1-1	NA	CASSPQTDTEAFF	TGTGCCAGCAGCCCTCAGACAGATACTGAAGCTTTCTTT
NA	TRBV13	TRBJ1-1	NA	CASSSYPPDPGTEAFF	TGTGCCAGCAGCTCTTACCCTCCTGATCCGGGTACTGAAGCTTTCTTT
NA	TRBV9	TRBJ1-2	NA	CASSSELDFYGYTF	TGTGCCAGCAGCTCAGAGTTGGATTTCTATGGCTACACCTTC
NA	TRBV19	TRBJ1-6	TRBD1	CASTAQGAKNSPLHF	TGTGCCAGCACGGCCCAGGGGGCGAAAAATTCACCCCTCCACTTT
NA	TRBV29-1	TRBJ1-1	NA	CSVERGVNTEAFF	TGCAGCGTTGAAAGGGGAGTGAACACTGAAGCTTTCTTT
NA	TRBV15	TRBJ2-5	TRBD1	CATSIYRGRKETQYF	TGTGCCACCAGCATTTACAGGGGCCGCAAAGAGACCCAGTACTTC
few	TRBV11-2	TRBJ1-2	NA	CASSLGGNYGYTF	TGTGCCAGCAGCTTAGGGGGGAACTATGGCTACACCTTC
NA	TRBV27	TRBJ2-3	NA	CASSLRDPSLSTDTQYF	TGTGCCAGCAGTTTGAGGGACCCATCCTTAAGCACAGATACGCAGTATTTT
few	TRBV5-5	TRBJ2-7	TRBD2	CASSWWTSGDSYEQYF	TGTGCCAGCAGCTGGTGGACTAGCGGGGATTCCTACGAGCAGTACTTC
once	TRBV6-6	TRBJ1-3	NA	CASSLTPDSGNTIYF	TGTGCCAGCAGTCTCACCCCAGATTCTGGAAACACCATATATTTT
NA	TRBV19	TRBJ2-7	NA	CASSPGSNYEQYF	TGTGCCAGTAGTCCGGGATCAAACTACGAGCAGTACTTC
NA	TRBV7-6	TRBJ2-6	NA	CASSLGRSRSGANVLTF	TGTGCCAGCAGCTTAGGAAGGTCTCGCTCTGGGGCCAACGTCCTGACTTTC
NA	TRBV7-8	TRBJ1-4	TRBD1	CASSLARGQGVEKLFF	TGTGCCAGCAGCTTAGCGCGAGGGCAGGGGGTGGAAAAACTGTTTTTT
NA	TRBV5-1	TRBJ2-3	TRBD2	CASSLEAGGRPDTQYF	TGCGCCAGCAGCTTGGAAGCGGGAGGGCGACCAGATACGCAGTATTTT
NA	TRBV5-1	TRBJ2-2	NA	CASSLRGWNTGELFF	TGCGCCAGCAGCTTGAGGGGTTGGAACACCGGGGAGCTGTTTTTT
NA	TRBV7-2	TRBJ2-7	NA	CASSPNSARYEQYF	TGTGCCAGCAGCCCGAACAGCGCCCGCTACGAGCAGTACTTC
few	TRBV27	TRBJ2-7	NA	CASRTSYEQYF	TGTGCCAGCAGAACTAGCTACGAGCAGTACTTC
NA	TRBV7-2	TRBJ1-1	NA	CASSLERMNTEAFF	TGTGCCAGCAGCTTAGAACGGATGAACACTGAAGCTTTCTTT
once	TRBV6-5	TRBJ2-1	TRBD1	CASSSGQGNYNEQFF	TGTGCCAGCAGCAGTGGACAGGGGAACTACAATGAGCAGTTCTTC
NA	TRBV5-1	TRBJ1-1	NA	CASSLEGGGTEAFF	TGCGCCAGCAGCCTTGAGGGTGGAGGGACTGAAGCTTTCTTT
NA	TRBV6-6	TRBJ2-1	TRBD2	CASSYRASGGDNEQFF	TGTGCCAGCAGTTACAGGGCTAGCGGGGGGGACAATGAGCAGTTCTTC
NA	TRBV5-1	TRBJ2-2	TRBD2	CPSSGGVTGELFF	TGCCCCAGCAGCGGGGGGGTAACCGGGGAGCTGTTTTTT
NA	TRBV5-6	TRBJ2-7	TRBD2	CASRAAYSLAGRFEQYF	TGTGCCAGCAGAGCAGCTTACTCTCTAGCGGGGCGCTTCGAGCAGTACTTC
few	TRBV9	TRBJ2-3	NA	CASSVDLLTDTQYF	TGTGCCAGCAGCGTAGACCTACTAACAGATACGCAGTATTTT
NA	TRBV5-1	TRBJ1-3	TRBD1	CASSQEGQGSKNTIYF	TGCGCCAGCAGCCAAGAGGGACAGGGGTCGAAAAACACCATATATTTT
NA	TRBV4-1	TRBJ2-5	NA	CASSQEAGEETQYF	TGCGCCAGCAGCCAAGAAGCAGGGGAAGAGACCCAGTACTTC
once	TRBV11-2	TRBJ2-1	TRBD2	CASSSSGSWGNEQFF	TGTGCCAGCAGTAGCAGCGGGAGTTGGGGTAATGAGCAGTTCTTC
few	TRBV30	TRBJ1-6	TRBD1	CAWHRGESNSPLHF	TGTGCCTGGCACAGGGGAGAGAGTAATTCACCCCTCCACTTT
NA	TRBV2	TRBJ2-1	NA	CASSEGLGYNEQFF	TGTGCCAGCAGTGAAGGCCTTGGCTACAATGAGCAGTTCTTC
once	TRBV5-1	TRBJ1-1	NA	CASSLAGRGNTEAFF	TGCGCCAGCAGCTTGGCGGGAAGGGGGAACACTGAAGCTTTCTTT
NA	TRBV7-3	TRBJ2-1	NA	CASSLDYPFYNEQFF	TGTGCCAGCAGTCTAGACTACCCCTTCTACAATGAGCAGTTCTTC